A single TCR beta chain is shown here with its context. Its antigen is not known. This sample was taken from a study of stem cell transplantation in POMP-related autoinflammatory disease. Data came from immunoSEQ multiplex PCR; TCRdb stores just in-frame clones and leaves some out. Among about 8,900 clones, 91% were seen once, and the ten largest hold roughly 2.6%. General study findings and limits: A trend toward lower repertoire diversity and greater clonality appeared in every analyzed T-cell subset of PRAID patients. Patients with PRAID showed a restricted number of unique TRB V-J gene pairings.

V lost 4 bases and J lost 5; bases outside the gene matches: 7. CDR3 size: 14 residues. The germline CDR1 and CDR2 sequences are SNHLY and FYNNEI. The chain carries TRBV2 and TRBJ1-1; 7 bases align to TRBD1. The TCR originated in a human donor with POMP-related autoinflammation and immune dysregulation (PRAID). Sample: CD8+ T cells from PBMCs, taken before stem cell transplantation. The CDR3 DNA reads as TGTGCCAGCAGTGTGGGCAGGGGGGAAACTGAAGCTTTCTTT. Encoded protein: CASSVGRGETEAFF.